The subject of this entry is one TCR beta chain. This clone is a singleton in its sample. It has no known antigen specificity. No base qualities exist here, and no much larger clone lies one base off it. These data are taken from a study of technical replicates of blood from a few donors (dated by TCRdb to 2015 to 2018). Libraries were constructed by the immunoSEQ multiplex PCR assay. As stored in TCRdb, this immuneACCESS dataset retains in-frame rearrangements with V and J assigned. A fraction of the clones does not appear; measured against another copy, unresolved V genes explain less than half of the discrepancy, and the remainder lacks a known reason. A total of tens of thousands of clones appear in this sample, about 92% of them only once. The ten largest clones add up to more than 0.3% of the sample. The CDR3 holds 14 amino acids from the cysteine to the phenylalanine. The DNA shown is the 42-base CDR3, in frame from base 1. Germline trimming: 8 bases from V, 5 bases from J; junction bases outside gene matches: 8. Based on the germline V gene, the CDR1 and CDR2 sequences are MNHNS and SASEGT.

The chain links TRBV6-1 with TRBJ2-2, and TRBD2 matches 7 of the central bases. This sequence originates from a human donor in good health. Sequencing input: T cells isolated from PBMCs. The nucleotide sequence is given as TGTGCCAGCGACTCGTGGCGGGAGACCGGGGAGCTGTTTTTT. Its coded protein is CASDSWRETGELFF.